This T cell receptor (beta chain) was sequenced during a study of T cells in Graves' hyperthyroidism and ophthalmopathy. Overall study context: Blood from the periphery was taken at initial diagnosis, before any treatment.

Study-level points and caveats: Most thyroid-expanded clonotypes above 0.001 were also found in blood.

Notes on this clonotype: Its antigen is unidentified.

TCR beta CDR3 regions were amplified from RNA transcripts. Initially, a first-round RT-PCR of the TCR CDR3 employed the HTBI primer set. Via MiXCR, TCRdb re-called the multiplex PCR reads, giving one row per CDR3 protein. The sample consists of 620,000 or so distinct CDR3 sequences, approximately 15% of them appearing once. The clonotype originates from a woman aged 45-65 years with Graves' ophthalmopathy. Sequenced input: blood.

The CDR3: CASSTTTTPGHEQYF. The CDR3 nucleotides are TGCGCCAGCAGCACCACGACTACCCCTGGGCACGAGCAGTACTTC. The chain uses TRBV4-3 and TRBJ2-7; maybe TRBD2 (5 bases). The CDR3 sequence is 15 residues long. CDR1 LGHNA and CDR2 YSLEER come from the germline V gene. V lost 5 bases to trimming and J lost 5 bases, with 19 bases between them.